This T cell receptor (beta chain) came from a study of shared clonotypes between healthy human individuals. Findings of the study overall: As a rule, naive subsets had a larger estimated richness than memory subsets.

There are 13 residues in the CDR3. The V end lost 8 bases, the J end lost 5 bases, and 13 bases lay between the germline ends. Germline V CDR1 and CDR2: SEHNR, FQNEAQ (reference sequence). Concerning this clone: Its specificity is not known.

Clones were read by immunoSEQ multiplex PCR, and TCRdb kept only the in-frame ones, dropping some. The sample consists of roughly 2,300,000 clones, roughly 92% of them appearing once. Sequencing was performed on naive CD4+ T cells from PBMCs. Described subset: CD45RA+ positively selected. V is TRBV7-9 and J is TRBJ2-1; a weak D match, TRBD2 (6 bases). The clonotype was recovered from a man in his late teens or twenties in good health. Some clones in this sample may be carry-over from other donors' samples. The CDR3 DNA sequence: TGTGCCAGCTTTAGGGACTTCGACAATGAGCAGTTCTTC. Amino acid sequence: CASFRDFDNEQFF. The full variable domain, rest sourced from reference TRBV7-9 and TRBJ2-1, is DTGVSQNPRHKITKRGQNVTFRCDPISEHNRLYWYRQTLGQGPEFLTYFQNEAQLEKSRLLSDRFSAERPKGSFSTLEIQRTEQGDSAMYLCASFRDFDNEQFFGPGTRLTVL.